This passage covers 19 T cell receptor beta chains from one sample sequenced in a study of CXCR4 blockade with PD-1 therapy in pancreatic cancer. Method: immunoSEQ multiplex PCR; TCRdb's copy keeps in-frame clones and lacks some. The table has about 4,800 clones, 50% to 70% seen once. The specimen sequenced was tumor tissue. The receptors derive from a human donor with pancreatic ductal adenocarcinoma.

The chain has TRBV11-3 and TRBJ2-3; D not certain. The CDR3 sequence is 14 residues long. V lost 3 bases and J lost 6, with 13 bases in between. Germline CDR1 and CDR2: SGHNT and YENEEA. The CDR3 region has the DNA TGTGCCAGCAGCTTCCGGGCTACTGGTGATACGCAGTATTTT. Translating it yields CASSFRATGDTQYF.

V gene TRBV18 combines with J gene TRBJ2-5; tentatively, D is TRBD2 (6 bases). Germline CDR1 and CDR2: KGHSH and LQKENI. Between the trimmed V and J ends, which lost 2 bases and 1 base, there was a span of 11 bases. This CDR3 comprises 15 residues. Here the CDR3 reads CASSPGLAFQETQYF. The CDR3 coding sequence is TGTGCCAGCTCACCAGGTCTAGCGTTCCAAGAGACCCAGTACTTC.

The chain is built from TRBV1 and TRBJ2-1; no check of the table's D call, TRBD2, against the DNA was made. TRBV1 is a recognized pseudogene. CDR3 size: 16 residues. The CDR3 region is CASSQDSGVPYNEQFF. For the CDR3, the DNA is TGCGCCAGCAGCCAAGATTCGGGGGTCCCCTACAATGAGCAGTTCTTC.

This clone was counted only a few times. V and J are TRBV6-8 and TRBJ2-2, with D perhaps TRBD2 (6 bases). Trimming stripped 6 bases from V and 7 bases from J, with 21 bases between. The CDR3 runs 16 residues. The germline CDR1 and CDR2 sequences are MNHGY and SAAAGT. CDR3 sequence: CASRTPNGLTGGELFF. Written as DNA, the CDR3 is TGTGCCAGCAGAACTCCCAACGGACTAACCGGCGGGGAGCTGTTTTTT.

The chain is built from TRBV19 and TRBJ2-5, with D hard to call. There are 13 residues in the CDR3. The germline V and J ends were trimmed by 10 bases and 5 bases, with 17 bases remaining between them. Per the germline V gene, CDR1 is LNHDA and CDR2 is SQIVND (reference sequence). Written as DNA, the CDR3 is TGTGCCATTAGCCCGGACGGCGGCGAGACCCAGTACTTC. Its translation: CAISPDGGETQYF.

This rearrangement joins TRBV11-3 to TRBJ2-3; tentative D call: TRBD2 (5 bases). The CDR3 runs to 15 residues. The germline V and J ends were trimmed by 3 bases and 2 bases, with 12 bases remaining between them. Germline lookup yields CDR1 SGHNT and CDR2 YENEEA. The CDR3 loop reads CASSLRETPTDTQYF. The CDR3 nucleotides read TGTGCCAGCAGCTTGAGGGAGACCCCCACAGATACGCAGTATTTT.

This chain joins TRBV19 and TRBJ1-2, with 11 bases identical to TRBD1. The length of the CDR3 is 16 residues. Germline-derived CDR1 and CDR2 are LNHDA and SQIVND (reference sequence). V lost 7 bases and J lost 0; bases outside the gene matches: 7. CDR3 in amino acids: CASKRTGGLSNYGYTF. Here the CDR3 DNA reads TGTGCCAGTAAACGGACAGGGGGCCTTTCTAACTATGGCTACACCTTC.

Worth noting for this clone: An end of the junction does not agree with germline; a read error may underlie this. The chain links TRBV19 to TRBJ2-3, with 8 bases lining up with TRBD2. This CDR3 is 16 amino acids long. The germline gives CDR1 LNHDA, CDR2 SQIVND (reference sequence). CDR3 region: CASSIASLAGTDTQYF. Here the CDR3 DNA reads TGTGCCAGTAGTATAGCATCGCTAGCGGGCACAGACACGCAGTATTTT.

This clone has just a few counts. The chain has TRBV30 and TRBJ2-2; TRBD2 matches 12 bases. The V gene end was trimmed by 2 bases and the J gene end by 5 bases; junction bases not matched to a gene: 6. The CDR3 is 16 residues long. Germline V lookup: CDR1 GTSNPN, CDR2 SVGIG (reference sequence). The CDR3 is CAWSPRLAGVTGELFF. The CDR3 DNA follows: TGTGCCTGGAGTCCCCGACTAGCGGGAGTTACCGGGGAGCTGTTTTTT. The full variable domain, with the rest looked up from reference TRBV30 and TRBJ2-2, is SQTIHQWPATLVQPVGSPLSLECTVEGTSNPNLYWYRQAAGRGLQLLFYSVGIGQISSEVPQNLSASRPQDRQFILSSKKLLLSDSGFYLCAWSPRLAGVTGELFFGEGSRLTVL.

The rearrangement uses TRBV11-3 and TRBJ2-7, with 10 bases fitting TRBD2. CDR1 is SGHNT, CDR2 YENEEA, per germline. The CDR3 is made up of 15 amino acids. The V gene end was trimmed by 4 bases and the J gene end by 4 bases; junction bases not matched to a gene: 7. The CDR3 bases are TGTGCCAGCAGCTCTCTAGCGGGAGCACAGTACGAGCAGTACTTC. The encoded protein is CASSSLAGAQYEQYF.

The V call is TRBV19, the J call TRBJ2-1; 9 bases map to TRBD2. The germline CDR1 and CDR2 sequences are LNHDA and SQIVND (reference sequence). This CDR3 is 15 amino acids long. The V gene end was trimmed by 5 bases and the J gene end by 7 bases; junction bases not matched to a gene: 9. The CDR3 loop is CASSVLGTSLNEQFF. The CDR3 nucleotides are TGTGCCAGTAGTGTGCTCGGGACTAGCTTAAATGAGCAGTTCTTC.

The chain couples TRBV9 to TRBJ2-7; TRBD1 agrees at 10 bases. The CDR3 runs 16 residues. The J segment lost 7 bases and the V segment lost 5 bases, leaving 15 bases of the junction unmatched. Germline V lookup: CDR1 SGDLS, CDR2 YYNGEE. As DNA, the CDR3 is TGTGCCAGCAGTGGGCTTGGAGACAGGGGGCTATGGGAGCAGTACTTC. It specifies CASSGLGDRGLWEQYF.

The chain couples TRBV19 to TRBJ2-1; either TRBD1 or TRBD2 may fit D (7 bases each). The V and J ends lost 9 bases and 0 bases respectively, with 15 bases between them. CDR3 length: 15 residues. Looked up from germline, CDR1 is LNHDA and CDR2 is SQIVND (reference sequence). The DNA for the CDR3 is TGTGCCAGCCCGACAGGGAGGGGCTCCTACAATGAGCAGTTCTTC. Protein: CASPTGRGSYNEQFF.

The chain recombines TRBV15 with TRBJ2-3, with 15 bases fitting TRBD2. Trimming took 3 bases from V and 7 from J; bases not matched to a gene: 2. Per the germline V gene, CDR1 is LNHNV and CDR2 is YYDKDF (reference sequence). The CDR3 totals 15 residues. The CDR3 is CATSSGLAGGYTQYF. The CDR3 region has the DNA TGTGCCACCAGCAGCGGACTAGCGGGAGGGTATACGCAGTATTTT.

V gene TRBV12-5 combines with J gene TRBJ2-1; D remains unclear. Germline CDR1 reads LGHNT; CDR2 reads FRNRAP. The CDR3 loop spans 15 amino acids. Written as DNA, the CDR3 is TGTGCCAGCCAGAGTTCTCTTCCTAGATACAATGAGCAGTTCTTC. This sequence encodes CASQSSLPRYNEQFF.

The genes are TRBV28 and TRBJ2-1, with TRBD1 matching over 7 bases. CDR3 length equals 14 residues. The ends lost 3 bases at V and 16 bases at J; junction bases unmatched: 15. Germline loops: CDR1 MDHEN, CDR2 SYDVKM. The CDR3 reads CASSFSVGTARIFF. In nucleotides, the CDR3 is TGTGCCAGCAGTTTTTCCGTTGGGACAGCGAGGATCTTCTTC.

This chain uses TRBV18 with TRBJ1-5; 9 positions match TRBD1. Trimming at V came to 2 bases and at J to 2 bases, leaving 13 bases not matched to a gene. The CDR3 totals 19 residues. Looked up from germline, CDR1 is KGHSH and CDR2 is LQKENI. CDR3 in amino acids: CASSPGQGNLYAGNQPQHF. DNA of the CDR3: TGTGCCAGCTCACCAGGACAGGGGAACCTTTATGCGGGCAATCAGCCCCAGCATTTT.

About this clone itself: Germline and junction disagree at one end, which may indicate a read error. The chain is built from TRBV19 and TRBJ2-4; tentatively, D is TRBD1 (6 bases). The CDR3 consists of 13 residues. Germline V gene lookup returns CDR1 LNHDA and CDR2 SQIVND (reference sequence). The CDR3 is CVSSVDSRNIQYF. As DNA, the CDR3 is TGTGTCAGTAGTGTGGACAGCAGAAACATTCAGTACTTC.

The chain couples TRBV18 to TRBJ2-7; D gene unclear. The CDR3 consists of 13 residues. Germline CDR1 reads KGHSH; CDR2 reads LQKENI. Between the trimmed V and J ends, which lost 1 base and 1 base, there was a span of 5 bases. The CDR3: CASSPLQSYEQYF. CDR3 DNA: TGTGCCAGCTCACCACTCCAGTCCTACGAGCAGTACTTC.